This T cell receptor beta chain was documented in a study of tumor-infiltrating lymphocytes in primary liver carcinoma. The length of the CDR3 is 17 residues. Germline V gives CDR1 SGHAT, CDR2 FQNNGV. Study-wide results and caveats: Against blood, tumors held a significantly higher top-250-clone fraction (p = 0.039).

For this clonotype: Its antigen remains unknown. One end of the junction does not line up with germline, which may come from a read error.

The tissue used was unsorted bulk material of about 19-31 mg. RNA and DNA were co-extracted from it with the AllPrep DNA/RNA mini kit. The researchers produced TCR beta cDNA from 500 to 550 ng total RNA with a constant-region primer. Slightly modified ARM-PCR served as the procedure for the TCR beta libraries. These libraries came from three rounds of nested multiplex PCR. Researchers ran the first two PCR rounds for 9 to 10 cycles each with TRBV1-TRBV30 forward primers and a C-beta reverse primer. MiXCR, run by TCRdb on the multiplex PCR reads, gives a single entry per CDR3 protein. Of roughly 120,000 distinct CDR3 sequences listed, around 64% are singletons.

The sample comprised liver tumor tissue from sampling region 3. Subset of the sample: tumor region T3, left-lateral pole. The source of this sequence is an older woman with primary liver carcinoma and hepatitis B virus infection. The V call is TRBV11-2, the J call TRBJ2-2; D is uncertain. The CDR3 DNA follows: TGTGACAGCAGGTCCGAGCGTCTCATAGCTGACACCGGGGAGCTGTTTTTT. Residues: CDSRSERLIADTGELFF.